Shown below are 11 T cell receptor beta chains from a single sample sequenced in a study of beta chain features in type 1 diabetes. Study findings and constraints: TCRB CDR3 length was moderately but significantly reduced in all four CD4+ subsets of Type 1 diabetes patients.

Investigators reverse transcribed all isolated RNA, so they sequenced expressed TCRB transcripts. Profiling relied on immunoSEQ multiplex PCR, and the TCRdb table lists in-frame clones only, not all of them. Of roughly 250,000 clones in the sample, roughly 20% were seen once. Antigens of these TCRs are unknown. Sequencing used naive CD4+ T cells from blood. All receptors come from a woman in her forties with type 1 diabetes.

V and J are TRBV4-3 and TRBJ2-3; D gene uncertain. The CDR3 length is 17 residues. Germline CDR1 and CDR2: LGHNA and YSLEER. V was cut by 0 bases and J by 2 bases, with 15 bases left in between. CDR3: CASSQEAQVLDTDTQYF. CDR3 DNA sequence: TGCGCCAGCAGCCAAGAGGCCCAAGTTCTTGACACAGATACGCAGTATTTT.

This clone was observed a few times. The rearrangement links TRBV27 to TRBJ2-5, with 11 nucleotides matching TRBD2. The CDR3 length is 14 residues. The V gene's germline CDR1 is MNHEY and CDR2 SMNVEV (reference sequence). V trimming: 2 bases; J trimming: 4 bases; junction bases outside the gene matches: 0. CDR3 nucleotide sequence: TGTGCCAGCAGTTTAGGACTAGCGGGAGAGACCCAGTACTTC. As protein: CASSLGLAGETQYF.

This clone was observed a few times. This chain links TRBV28 with TRBJ1-5, with D maybe TRBD1 (6 bases). There are 13 residues in the CDR3. CDR1 and CDR2 from the germline V gene are MDHEN and SYDVKM. V was shortened by 6 bases and J by 4 bases, with 10 bases between the two germline ends. The CDR3 bases are TGTGCCAGCAGCACCACAGGGAATCAGCCCCAGCATTTT. Its translation: CASSTTGNQPQHF.

This clone was counted a few times. The rearrangement joins TRBV4-1 to TRBJ2-5; TRBD2 matches 7 bases. Per the germline V gene, CDR1 is MGHRA and CDR2 is YSYEKL. With V trimmed by 0 bases and J by 7 bases, 11 bases remained unmatched. The CDR3 covers 16 residues. The CDR3 loop is CASSQDLGGRLLTQYF. The DNA for the CDR3 is TGCGCCAGCAGCCAAGATTTGGGCGGGAGATTACTGACCCAGTACTTC.

The V call is TRBV18, the J call TRBJ1-5; D is undetermined. The germline V gene encodes CDR1 KGHSH and CDR2 LQKENI. The CDR3 covers 14 residues. V shed 3 bases and J shed 3 bases, with 9 bases lying between them. The chain's CDR3 is CASSPRQDNQPQHF. CDR3 sequence (DNA): TGTGCCAGCTCACCCAGACAAGACAATCAGCCCCAGCATTTT. The complete variable domain, with remaining parts taken from reference TRBV18 and TRBJ1-5, reads NAGVMQNPRHLVRRRGQEARLRCSPMKGHSHVYWYRQLPEEGLKFMVYLQKENIIDESGMPKERFSAEFPKEGPSILRIQQVVRGDSAAYFCASSPRQDNQPQHFGDGTRLSIL.

The chain combines TRBV9 with TRBJ2-5, with D tentatively TRBD1 (5 bases). Germline V gene data show CDR1 as SGDLS and CDR2 as YYNGEE. V was pared by 4 bases and J by 5 bases, with 15 bases between. CDR3 size: 14 residues. The CDR3, as DNA: TGTGCCAGCAGCCCCAGGGCCCCGTCGGAGACCCAGTACTTC. It translates to CASSPRAPSETQYF.

This rearrangement joins TRBV11-2 to TRBJ2-6, with 7 nucleotides matching TRBD1. The CDR3 covers 16 residues. Germline trimming cut 5 bases from V and 4 bases from J; bases unmatched to any gene: 8. Germline loops: CDR1 SGHAT, CDR2 FQNNGV. The CDR3 sequence: CASSPNRGGGANVLTF. The CDR3 DNA is TGTGCCAGCAGCCCGAACAGGGGCGGAGGGGCCAACGTCCTGACTTTC.

This chain connects TRBV30 to TRBJ2-1; 13 nucleotides agree with TRBD2. J lost 9 bases, V lost 6 bases, and 5 bases had no gene match. This CDR3 has 13 residues. In germline, CDR1 is GTSNPN, CDR2 SVGIG (reference sequence). CDR3 protein: CACGTSGTAEQFF. In DNA form, the CDR3 reads TGTGCCTGCGGGACTAGCGGGACAGCTGAGCAGTTCTTC.

The chain links TRBV28 to TRBJ1-2; maybe TRBD1 (6 bases). V lost 4 bases and J 7 bases, leaving 13 bases between the germline ends. The length of the CDR3 is 13 residues. Germline V gives CDR1 MDHEN, CDR2 SYDVKM. For the CDR3, the DNA is TGTGCCAGCAGTTCAGGGGCACAGGGTGGCTACACCTTC. Translation: CASSSGAQGGYTF.

The rearrangement uses TRBV18 and TRBJ2-7; D perhaps matches TRBD1 (5 bases). V was shortened by 5 bases and J by 2 bases, with 10 bases between the two germline ends. CDR1 and CDR2 from the germline V gene are KGHSH and LQKENI. The CDR3 is 13 amino acids. The CDR3 region is CASSSGFPYEQYF. In DNA form, the CDR3 reads TGTGCCAGCTCATCAGGGTTCCCCTACGAGCAGTACTTC.

This chain joins TRBV29-1 and TRBJ1-5, with D maybe TRBD1 (6 bases). Trimming cost V 6 bases and J 2 bases, with 17 bases left between them. Germline lookup yields CDR1 SQVTM and CDR2 ANQGSEA. The CDR3 runs 15 residues. CDR3 in DNA: TGCAGCGTCCTCAAGGGGGTTGGTGGCAATCAGCCCCAGCATTTT. Translating gives CSVLKGVGGNQPQHF.